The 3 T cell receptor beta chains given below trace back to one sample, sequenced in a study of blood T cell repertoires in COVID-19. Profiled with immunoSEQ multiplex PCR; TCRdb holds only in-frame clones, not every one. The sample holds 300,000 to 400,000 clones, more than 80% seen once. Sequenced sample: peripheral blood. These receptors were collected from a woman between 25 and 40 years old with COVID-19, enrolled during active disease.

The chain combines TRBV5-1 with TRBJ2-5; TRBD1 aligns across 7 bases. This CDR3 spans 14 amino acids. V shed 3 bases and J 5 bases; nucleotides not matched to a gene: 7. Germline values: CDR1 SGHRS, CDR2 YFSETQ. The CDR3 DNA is TGCGCCAGCAGCTACGGGACAGACGGCGAGACCCAGTACTTC. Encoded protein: CASSYGTDGETQYF.

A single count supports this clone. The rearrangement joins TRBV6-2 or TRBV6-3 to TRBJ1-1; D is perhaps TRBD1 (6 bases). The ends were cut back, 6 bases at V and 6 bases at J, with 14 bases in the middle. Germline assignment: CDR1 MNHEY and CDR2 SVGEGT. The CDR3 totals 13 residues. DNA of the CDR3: TGTGCCAGCAGGCCTACAGGGATTGCTGAAGCTTTCTTT. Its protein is CASRPTGIAEAFF.

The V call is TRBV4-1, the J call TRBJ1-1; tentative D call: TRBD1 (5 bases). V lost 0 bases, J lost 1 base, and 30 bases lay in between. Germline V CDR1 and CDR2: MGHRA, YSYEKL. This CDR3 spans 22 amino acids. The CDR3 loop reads CASSQDTNGPGGPWGSNTEAFF. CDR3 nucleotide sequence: TGCGCCAGCAGCCAAGATACAAATGGACCCGGGGGTCCGTGGGGGTCGAACACTGAAGCTTTCTTT.